The rows below give T cell receptor beta chains drawn from one sample of a study of blood T cell repertoires in COVID-19. Data came from immunoSEQ multiplex PCR; TCRdb stores just in-frame clones and leaves some out. The repertoire consists of tens of thousands of clones, with about 74% occurring once and the leading ten covering roughly 3.9%. The specimen sequenced was peripheral blood. Source of these receptors: a man between 65 and 85 years old with COVID-19, enrolled during active disease. Both conserved end residues are part of each CDR3. The D gene is left open where the match is weak. Clone size is not always given. Where it is, it says once, few, many or a class for expanded clones.

j_call clone_size cdr3_length v_call d_call cdr3_nt cdr3_aa
TRBJ2-1 few 13 TRBV3-1/TRBV3-2 TRBD2 TGTGCCAGCAGCCTGCTAGCGGGAGTTCTTCAGTTCTTC CASSLLAGVLQFF
TRBJ2-2 - 13 TRBV28 TRBD2 TGTGCCGGAGCGGGATTGAACACCGGGGAGCTGTTTTTT CAGAGLNTGELFF
TRBJ2-7 - 15 TRBV9 TRBD2 TGTGCCAGCAGCATAGACGGGCTAGCGGGAGTCGAGCAGTACTTC CASSIDGLAGVEQYF
TRBJ2-3 - 16 TRBV11-1 TRBD1 TGTGCTCAGCAGCCCCTCGACAGGGACCTTGGAGATACGCAGTATTTT CAQQPLDRDLGDTQYF
TRBJ2-7 - 14 TRBV5-1 - TGCGCCAGCAGCTTGGTGGGGATCGGGAACGAGCAGTACTTC CASSLVGIGNEQYF
TRBJ2-3 - 15 TRBV24-1 TRBD1 TGTGCCACCAGTGATGCGGACAGGGCGGGGGATACGCAGTATTTT CATSDADRAGDTQYF
TRBJ2-5 - 17 TRBV3-1/TRBV3-2 TRBD2 TGTGCCAGCAGCCTTCAGGGACTAGCGGGTCAGGGAGAGACCCAGTACTTC CASSLQGLAGQGETQYF
TRBJ2-1 - 17 TRBV5-4 TRBD2 TGTGCCAGCAGCTTGGGCGGACTAGCGGCCACCTACAATGAGCAGTTCTTC CASSLGGLAATYNEQFF
TRBJ1-5 - 13 TRBV11-2 - TGTGCCAGCAGTAGATCCCGCAATCAGCCCCAGCATTTT CASSRSRNQPQHF
TRBJ1-1 - 14 TRBV6-2/TRBV6-3 TRBD1 TGTGCCAGCAGTTACCCCGGACAGGGGACTGAAGCTTTCTTT CASSYPGQGTEAFF
TRBJ2-1 - 18 TRBV11-3 TRBD2 TGTGCCAGCAGCTTAGATTCTTGGGGGACTAGCGGGAGAAATGAGCAGTTCTTC CASSLDSWGTSGRNEQFF
TRBJ1-1 few 14 TRBV6-5 - TGTGCCAGCACCGTTATTGGCGGGGGGGGTGAAGCTTTCTTT CASTVIGGGGEAFF
TRBJ1-6 - 15 TRBV27 - TGTGCCAGCAGTTTATCGGGCAATGGTATGACACCCCTCCACTTT CASSLSGNGMTPLHF
TRBJ2-7 - 15 TRBV5-4 - TGTGCCAGCAGTTCCAAAGGGGGGGCGGGCTACGAGCAGTACTTC CASSSKGGAGYEQYF
TRBJ1-5 - 15 TRBV6-2/TRBV6-3 - TGTGCCAGCAGTTTACAGCTAAATAGCAATCAGCCCCAGCATTTT CASSLQLNSNQPQHF
TRBJ2-5 - 13 TRBV2 - TGTGCCTCTCAACGGGGTGAACAAGAGACCCAGTACTTC CASQRGEQETQYF
TRBJ2-7 - 16 TRBV3-1/TRBV3-2 - TGTGCCAGCAGCCAAGAGCTCGGGGTTTGGGTGGCCGAGCAGTACTTC CASSQELGVWVAEQYF
TRBJ2-1 once 16 TRBV5-1 - TGCGCCAGCAGCTTCAGCGGGCCCGATTCCTACAATGAGCAGTTCTTC CASSFSGPDSYNEQFF
TRBJ2-5 few 13 TRBV5-1 TRBD1 TGCGCCAGCAGCCAGGGGGCCAGAGAGACCCAGTACTTC CASSQGARETQYF
TRBJ2-6 - 15 TRBV6-2/TRBV6-3 - TGTGCCAGCAGCCACCGGGGTTTTGGGGCCAACGTCCTGACTTTC CASSHRGFGANVLTF
TRBJ1-4 few 16 TRBV7-9 TRBD1 TGTGCCAGCAGCCCCGCCGGGTGGACAGGAGAAGAAAAACTGTTTTTT CASSPAGWTGEEKLFF
TRBJ2-1 - 14 TRBV29-1 TRBD2 TGCAGCGTTGGGACTAGCGGGATGTACAATGAGCAGTTCTTC CSVGTSGMYNEQFF
TRBJ1-1 - 14 TRBV6-2/TRBV6-3 - TGTGCCAGCAGCGTACTTACAGGGTGGACTGAAGCTTTCTTT CASSVLTGWTEAFF
TRBJ1-2 - 16 TRBV18 TRBD1 TGTGCCAGCTCACCATCCGGGACAGGAGTATCCTATGGCTACACCTTC CASSPSGTGVSYGYTF
TRBJ1-2 - 13 TRBV5-8 - TGTGCCAGCAGCTTATCAATGAACTATGGCTACACCTTC CASSLSMNYGYTF
TRBJ1-1 - 12 TRBV7-9 - TGTGCCAGCAGCCCCCGCGACTCGGTGGCTTTCTTT CASSPRDSVAFF
TRBJ2-5 - 16 TRBV4-3 TRBD2 TGCGCCAGCAGCCAGAGCTCTAGCGGGAGGCAAGAGACCCAGTACTTC CASSQSSSGRQETQYF
TRBJ1-1 - 15 TRBV5-4 TRBD1 TGTGCCAGCCACGACAGGGCAATCACCATTTCTGAAGCTTTCTTT CASHDRAITISEAFF
TRBJ2-5 - 14 TRBV19 TRBD1 TGTGCCAGTACCAGGGGGACAGTCCAAGAGACCCAGTACTTC CASTRGTVQETQYF
TRBJ2-7 - 17 TRBV7-2 TRBD1 TGTGCCAGCAGCTTAGAGGGCACAGGGGGTTACTCCTACGAGCAGTACTTC CASSLEGTGGYSYEQYF
TRBJ2-6 - 15 TRBV7-3 - TGTGCCAGCAGCTCTGGAGGGGCTGGGGCCAACGTCCTGACTTTC CASSSGGAGANVLTF
TRBJ2-6 - 18 TRBV6-6 TRBD1 TGTGCCAGCAGCCGAGGGACAGGTGGGGCCGCTGGGGCCAACGTCCTGACTTTC CASSRGTGGAAGANVLTF
TRBJ1-2 - 13 TRBV20-1 - TGCAGTGCTAGTGGAGGGTATAACTATGGCTACACCTTC CSASGGYNYGYTF
TRBJ1-1 - 14 TRBV6-2/TRBV6-3 TRBD1 TGTGCCAGCAGCCGGACAGGGGCGCCGGTTGAAGCTTTCTTT CASSRTGAPVEAFF
TRBJ1-2 - 18 TRBV3-1/TRBV3-2 TRBD1 TGTGCCAGCAGCCAAGGGAGGGGGCGCAACGTCCCTAACTATGGCTACACCTTC CASSQGRGRNVPNYGYTF
TRBJ1-2 once 16 TRBV18 - TGTGCCAGCTCACCACTATTCAGGGAAAAAAAGGATGGCTACACCTTC CASSPLFREKKDGYTF
TRBJ1-1 once 14 TRBV29-1 TRBD1 TGCAGCGTCCCAGGACAGGGCCGGGGGACTGAAGCTTTCTTT CSVPGQGRGTEAFF
TRBJ1-1 - 12 TRBV28 - TGTGCCAGCAGACGCGGTAGTGGTGAAGCTTTCTTT CASRRGSGEAFF
TRBJ2-7 - 16 TRBV7-2 TRBD2 TGTGCCAGCAGGCTCCGGGCTAGCGGGAGCTCCTACGAGCAGTACTTC CASRLRASGSSYEQYF
TRBJ2-5 few 14 TRBV7-2 - TGTGCCAGCAGCTTGTGGGGCCTACAAGAGACCCAGTACTTC CASSLWGLQETQYF
TRBJ2-3 - 14 TRBV5-1 - TGCGCCAGCAAAGGTGGAGAAAACACAGATACGCAGTATTTT CASKGGENTDTQYF
TRBJ1-3 - 16 TRBV28 - TGTGCCAGCATCACTCACCTCGTTGGCTCTGGAAACACCATATATTTT CASITHLVGSGNTIYF
TRBJ1-2 once 14 TRBV28 - TGTGCCAGCAGCTCTCCCCAGGGGAGCTATGGCTACACCTTC CASSSPQGSYGYTF
TRBJ1-2 - 14 TRBV7-2 - TGTGCCAGCAATGGAGCGTCGGTTCGCTATGGCTACACCTTC CASNGASVRYGYTF
TRBJ1-2 once 14 TRBV6-1 - TGTGCCAGCAGTGAGATTGGCAGGGGTCCTGGCTACACCTTC CASSEIGRGPGYTF
TRBJ1-2 - 13 TRBV11-2 TRBD1 TGTGCCAGCAGCATGGGACAGTTCTATGGCTACACCTTC CASSMGQFYGYTF
TRBJ1-2 many 17 TRBV27 TRBD1 TGTGCCAGCAGTCCTGTACAGGGGACCCTTGTTTGGTATGGCTACACCTTC CASSPVQGTLVWYGYTF